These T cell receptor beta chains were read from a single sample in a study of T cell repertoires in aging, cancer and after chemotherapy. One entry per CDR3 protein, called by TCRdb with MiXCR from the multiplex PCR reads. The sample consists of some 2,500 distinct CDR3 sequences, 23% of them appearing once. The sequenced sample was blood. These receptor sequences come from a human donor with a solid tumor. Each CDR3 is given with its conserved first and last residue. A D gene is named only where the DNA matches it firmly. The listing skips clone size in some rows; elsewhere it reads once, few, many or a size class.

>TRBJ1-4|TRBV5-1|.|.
TGCGCCAGCAGCTTTGGAGGGCCCCCCAATGAAAAACTGTTTTTT
CASSFGGPPNEKLFF
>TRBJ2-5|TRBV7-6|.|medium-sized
TGTGCCAGCAGCTTACGCGCCCATGACCAGTACTTC
CASSLRAHDQYF
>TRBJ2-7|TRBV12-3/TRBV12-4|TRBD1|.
TGTGCCAGCAAAATGGACAGGACGGGGGAGCAGTACTTC
CASKMDRTGEQYF
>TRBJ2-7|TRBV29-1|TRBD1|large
TGCAGCGGGGGGGTGCAGGGGGCGCTTGAGCAGTACTTC
CSGGVQGALEQYF
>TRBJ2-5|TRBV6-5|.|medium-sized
TGTGCCAGCAGTTACCAAAATACCTTGTGGGGGAAAGAGACCCAGTACTTC
CASSYQNTLWGKETQYF
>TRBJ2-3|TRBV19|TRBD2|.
TGTGCCAGTAGTCCAAGGGGACTAGCGGGAGTGAATACGCAGTATTTT
CASSPRGLAGVNTQYF
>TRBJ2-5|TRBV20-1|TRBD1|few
TGCAGTGCCACTACCATACAGGGGACCCAAGAGACCCAGTACTTC
CSATTIQGTQETQYF
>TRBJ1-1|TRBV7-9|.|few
TGTGCCAGCAGCTTAGGAGCCTCGAACACTGAAGCTTTCTTT
CASSLGASNTEAFF
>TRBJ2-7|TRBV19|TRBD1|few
TGTGCCAGTAGTACACCCCGGACAGGGGACGAGCAGTACTTC
CASSTPRTGDEQYF
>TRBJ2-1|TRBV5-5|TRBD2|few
TGCGCCAGCAGGTCGACTAGCGGGACTTTGTTCAATGAGCAGTTCTTC
CASRSTSGTLFNEQFF
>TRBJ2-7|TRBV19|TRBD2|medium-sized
TGTGCCAGTAGTATAGTAGGGGGTAGCGGGAAAATCGAGCAGTACTTC
CASSIVGGSGKIEQYF
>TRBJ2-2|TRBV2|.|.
TGTGCCAGCAGACAGATCGCGAACACCGGGGAGCTGTTTTTT
CASRQIANTGELFF
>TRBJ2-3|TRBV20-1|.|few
TGCAGTGCTAGGCCGGACACAGCCACAGATACGCAGTATTTT
CSARPDTATDTQYF
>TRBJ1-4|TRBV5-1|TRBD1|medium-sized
TGCGCCAGCAGCTTGGGGTGGACAGGACCAAATGAAAAACTGTTTTTT
CASSLGWTGPNEKLFF
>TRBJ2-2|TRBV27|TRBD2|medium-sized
TGTGCCAGCAGTTTATCCCCGACTAGCGGGACGAGGACCGGGGAGCTGTTTTTT
CASSLSPTSGTRTGELFF
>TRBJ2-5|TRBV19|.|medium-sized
TGTGCCAGTAGCACAATAAGGGGGAGTAGTTTCGGAGCAGAGACCCAGTACTTC
CASSTIRGSSFGAETQYF
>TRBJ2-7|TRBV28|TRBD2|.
TGTGCCAGCAGTTTATTGGGGACTAGCGAGAACTACGAGCAGTACTTC
CASSLLGTSENYEQYF
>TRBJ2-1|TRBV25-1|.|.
TGTGCCAGCAGTGAATACAGGGGGGGGGGATACAATGAGCAGTTCTTC
CASSEYRGGGYNEQFF
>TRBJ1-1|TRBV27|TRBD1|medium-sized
TGTGCCAGCAGTCCCAAACAGGGGAGCACTGAAGCTTTCTTT
CASSPKQGSTEAFF
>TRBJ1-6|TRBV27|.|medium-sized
TGTGCCAGCAGTTTATTGGGCGGGGACCCGGGCCCCCTCCACTTT
CASSLLGGDPGPLHF
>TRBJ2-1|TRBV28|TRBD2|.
TGTGCCAGCAGTGGCGGGACTAGGAGGCAGTTCTTC
CASSGGTRRQFF